This T cell receptor (beta chain) was recovered during a study of vaccination and CD4 T cells after COVID-19. CD4+ T cells that had been cultured provided DNA sequenced with the Oncomine TCR Beta short-read assay. TCRdb redid the calling of the PCR reads with MiXCR, one entry per CDR3 protein. The data show about 16,000 distinct CDR3 sequences, under 60% seen once. The treatment here: approximately nine-day PBMC culture with coronavirus spike peptide pools or control peptides (ViraFEST assay). As concerns this clonotype: Its antigen remains unknown.

The receptor was isolated from a human donor with COVID-19. Sample: cultured CD4+ T cells from blood, taken after SARS-CoV-2 vaccination.

The CDR3 reads CASSADTLMSPLHF. Here the CDR3 DNA reads TGTGCCAGCAGCGCGGACACTCTGATGTCACCCCTCCACTTT. The chain is built from TRBV5-4 and TRBJ1-6, with D possibly matching TRBD1 (5 bases). Per germline, CDR1 SGHNT and CDR2 YYREEE (reference sequence). CDR3 size: 14 residues. The V and J ends lost 4 bases and 10 bases respectively, with 15 bases between them.